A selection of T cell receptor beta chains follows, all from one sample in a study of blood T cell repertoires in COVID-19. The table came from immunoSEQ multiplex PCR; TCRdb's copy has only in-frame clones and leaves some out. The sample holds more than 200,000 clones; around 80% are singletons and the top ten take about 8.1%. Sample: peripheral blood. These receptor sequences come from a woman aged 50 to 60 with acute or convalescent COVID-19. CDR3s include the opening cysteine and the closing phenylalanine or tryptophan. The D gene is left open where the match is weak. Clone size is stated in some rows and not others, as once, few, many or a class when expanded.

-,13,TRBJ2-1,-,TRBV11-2,CASSLLVRNEQFF,TGTGCCAGCAGCTTATTGGTACGGAATGAGCAGTTCTTC
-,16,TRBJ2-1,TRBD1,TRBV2,CASSHQGQGPDNEQFF,TGTGCCAGCAGTCATCAAGGACAGGGGCCCGACAATGAGCAGTTCTTC
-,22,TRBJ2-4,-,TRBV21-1,CASSNQRTGTVPLSLAKNIQYF,TGTGCCAGCAGCAACCAGAGAACCGGGACAGTGCCACTGTCGCTAGCCAAAAACATTCAGTACTTC
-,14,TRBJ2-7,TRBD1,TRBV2,CASSGQGSSYEQYF,TGTGCCAGCAGTGGACAGGGAAGCTCCTACGAGCAGTACTTC
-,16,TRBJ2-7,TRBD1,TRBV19,CANTPSEGDSVYEQYF,TGTGCCAATACCCCTTCGGAAGGGGACAGCGTCTACGAGCAGTACTTC
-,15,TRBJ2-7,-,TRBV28,CASSSPGTLAYEQYF,TGTGCCAGCAGTTCCCCCGGGACATTAGCCTACGAGCAGTACTTC
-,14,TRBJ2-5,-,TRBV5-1,CASSLQPSGETQYF,TGCGCCAGCAGCTTGCAGCCTAGTGGAGAGACCCAGTACTTC
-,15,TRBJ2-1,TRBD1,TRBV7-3,CASSLGTGWANEQFF,TGTGCCAGCAGCTTAGGGACAGGGTGGGCCAATGAGCAGTTCTTC
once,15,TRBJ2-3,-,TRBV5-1,CASSFGGTSTDTQYF,TGCGCCAGCAGCTTTGGCGGAACTAGCACAGATACGCAGTATTTT
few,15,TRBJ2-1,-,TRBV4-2,CASSQFGGEANEQFF,TGTGCCAGCAGCCAATTTGGAGGTGAGGCCAATGAGCAGTTCTTC
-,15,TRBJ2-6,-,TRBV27,CATQPTFSGANVLTF,TGTGCCACCCAACCAACTTTCTCTGGGGCCAACGTCCTGACTTTC
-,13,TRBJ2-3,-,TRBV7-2,CASSFSGIDTQYF,TGTGCCAGCAGCTTCTCGGGGATAGATACGCAGTATTTT
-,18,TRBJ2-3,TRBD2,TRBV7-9,CASSLGTSGSIGTDTQYF,TGTGCCAGCAGCTTGGGGACTAGCGGGAGTATTGGCACAGATACGCAGTATTTT
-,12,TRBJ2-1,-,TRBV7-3,CASSLMAGEQFF,TGTGCCAGCAGCTTAATGGCAGGTGAGCAGTTCTTC
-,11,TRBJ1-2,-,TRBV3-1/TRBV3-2,CASSQDIGYTF,TGTGCCAGCAGCCAAGATATCGGCTACACCTTC
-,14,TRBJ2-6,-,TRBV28,CASSKGSGANVLTF,TGTGCCAGCAGTAAGGGGTCTGGGGCCAACGTCCTGACTTTC
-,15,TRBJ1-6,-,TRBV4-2,CASSQDLGLFGPLHF,TGTGCCAGCAGCCAAGACTTGGGACTCTTTGGGCCCCTCCACTTT
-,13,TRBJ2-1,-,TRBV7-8,CASSLVDYGEQFF,TGTGCCAGCAGCTTAGTAGATTACGGTGAGCAGTTCTTC
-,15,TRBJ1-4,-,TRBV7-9,CASSLGGPSNEKLFF,TGTGCCAGCAGCTTAGGTGGCCCGTCTAATGAAAAACTGTTTTTT
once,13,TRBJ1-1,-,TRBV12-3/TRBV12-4,CASTAPGATEAFF,TGTGCCAGCACCGCTCCAGGGGCTACTGAAGCTTTCTTT
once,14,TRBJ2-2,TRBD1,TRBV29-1,CSADGTANTGELFF,TGCAGCGCGGACGGGACAGCGAACACCGGGGAGCTGTTTTTT
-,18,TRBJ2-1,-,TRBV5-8,CASSRLLVAGRPSNEQFF,TGTGCCAGCAGCCGACTTTTAGTTGCCGGGAGACCGTCCAATGAGCAGTTCTTC
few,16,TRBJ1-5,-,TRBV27,CASSLLPGGSNQPQHF,TGTGCCAGCAGTTTATTACCGGGGGGAAGCAATCAGCCCCAGCATTTT
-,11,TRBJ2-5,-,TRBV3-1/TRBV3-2,CASTSRETQYF,TGTGCCAGCACCTCACGGGAGACCCAGTACTTC
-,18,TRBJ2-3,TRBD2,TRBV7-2,CASSLARSVLAATDTQYF,TGTGCCAGCAGCTTAGCGAGGTCGGTTCTAGCGGCCACAGATACGCAGTATTTT
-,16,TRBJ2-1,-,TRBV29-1,CSVAPHDGGGGGEQFF,TGCAGCGTTGCCCCCCACGATGGGGGAGGGGGGGGTGAGCAGTTCTTC
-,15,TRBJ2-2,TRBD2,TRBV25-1,CASRTGTRGAGELFF,TGTGCCAGCAGAACCGGGACTAGAGGGGCCGGGGAGCTGTTTTTT
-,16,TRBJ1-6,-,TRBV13,CASSLAATGHNSPLHF,TGTGCCAGCAGCTTAGCAGCAACAGGTCATAATTCACCCCTCCACTTT
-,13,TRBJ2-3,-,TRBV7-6,CASSSVSTDTQYF,TGTGCCAGCAGCTCCGTCAGCACAGATACGCAGTATTTT
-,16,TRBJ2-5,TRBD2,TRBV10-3,CAISRQGQAGGETQYF,TGTGCCATCAGCCGACAGGGTCAAGCGGGAGGAGAGACCCAGTACTTC
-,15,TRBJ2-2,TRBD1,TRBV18,CASSPRTGNTGELFF,TGTGCCAGCTCACCACGGACAGGGAACACCGGGGAGCTGTTTTTT
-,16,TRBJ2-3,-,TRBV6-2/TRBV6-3,CASSPLSSPSTDTQYF,TGTGCCAGCAGTCCCCTTAGTTCCCCTAGCACAGATACGCAGTATTTT
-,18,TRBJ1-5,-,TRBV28,CASTSFLDQDSSNQPQHF,TGTGCCAGCACTAGTTTTCTGGACCAGGACTCGAGCAATCAGCCCCAGCATTTT
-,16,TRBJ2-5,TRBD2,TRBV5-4,CASSSLLAGEGETQYF,TGTGCCAGCAGCTCCTTACTAGCGGGAGAAGGAGAGACCCAGTACTTC
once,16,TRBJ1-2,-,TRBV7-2,CASSLEGSRGGDGYTF,TGTGCCAGCAGCTTAGAGGGGTCTAGGGGGGGCGATGGCTACACCTTC
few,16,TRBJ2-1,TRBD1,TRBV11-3,CASSLEQGIGHNEQFF,TGTGCCAGCAGCTTAGAACAGGGGATCGGGCACAATGAGCAGTTCTTC
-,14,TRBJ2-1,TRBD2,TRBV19,CASSAGESYNEQFF,TGTGCCAGTAGTGCGGGAGAATCCTACAATGAGCAGTTCTTC
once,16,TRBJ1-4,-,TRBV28,CASSTIPGQKGEKLFF,TGTGCCAGCAGTACCATCCCCGGACAGAAGGGAGAAAAACTGTTTTTT
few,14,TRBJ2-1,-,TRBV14,CASRGAAQYNEQFF,TGTGCCAGCAGAGGAGCGGCCCAATACAATGAGCAGTTCTTC
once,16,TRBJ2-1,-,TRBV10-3,CAISEVGMSSYNEQFF,TGTGCCATCAGTGAGGTCGGGATGAGCTCCTACAATGAGCAGTTCTTC
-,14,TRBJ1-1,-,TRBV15,CATSSGPGSAEAFF,TGTGCCACCAGCAGTGGACCGGGGTCGGCTGAAGCTTTCTTT
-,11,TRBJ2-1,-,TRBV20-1,CSARLVNEQFF,TGCAGTGCAAGACTAGTCAATGAGCAGTTCTTC
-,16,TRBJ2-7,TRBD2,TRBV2,CASYGFLKTSGYEQYF,TGTGCCAGTTACGGATTTTTGAAGACTAGCGGCTACGAGCAGTACTTC
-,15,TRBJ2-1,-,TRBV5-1,CASSLAVSDYNEQFF,TGCGCCAGCAGCTTGGCCGTTAGCGACTACAATGAGCAGTTCTTC
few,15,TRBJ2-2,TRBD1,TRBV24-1,CATSDTGGYTGELFF,TGTGCCACCAGTGATACAGGGGGCTACACCGGGGAGCTGTTTTTT
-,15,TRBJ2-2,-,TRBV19,CASSIQGTYTGELFF,TGTGCCAGTAGTATTCAGGGGACCTACACCGGGGAGCTGTTTTTT
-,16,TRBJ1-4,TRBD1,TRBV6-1,CASSAQLDRGGEKLFF,TGTGCCAGCAGTGCACAATTAGACAGGGGGGGTGAAAAACTGTTTTTT
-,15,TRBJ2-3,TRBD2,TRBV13,CASTQAGGSTDTQYF,TGTGCCAGCACCCAAGCGGGAGGTAGCACAGATACGCAGTATTTT
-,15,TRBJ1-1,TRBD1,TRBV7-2,CASSLRQGSYTEAFF,TGTGCCAGCAGCTTAAGACAGGGATCGTACACTGAAGCTTTCTTT
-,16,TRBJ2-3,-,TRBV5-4,CASSPTGFSSTDTQYF,TGTGCCAGCAGCCCTACAGGGTTTTCTAGCACAGATACGCAGTATTTT
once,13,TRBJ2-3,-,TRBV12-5,CASLKTGTRTQYF,TGTGCTAGCTTAAAAACTGGGACTCGTACGCAGTATTTT
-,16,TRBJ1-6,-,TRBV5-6,CASSASGAGSNSPLHF,TGTGCCAGCAGCGCATCAGGGGCTGGTAGTAATTCACCCCTCCACTTT
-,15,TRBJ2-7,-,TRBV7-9,CASSRQGTPTYEQYF,TGTGCCAGCAGTCGCCAGGGGACCCCAACCTACGAGCAGTACTTC
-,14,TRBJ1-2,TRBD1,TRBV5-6,CASSPGTGIYGYTF,TGTGCCAGCAGCCCCGGGACAGGCATCTATGGCTACACCTTC
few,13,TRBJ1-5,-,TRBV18,CASSPGLNQPQHF,TGTGCCAGCTCCCCGGGACTAAATCAGCCCCAGCATTTT